The 9 T cell receptor beta chains below all came from one sample that was sequenced in a study of T cell changes during pregnancy in multiple sclerosis. The method was immunoSEQ multiplex PCR; TCRdb's version includes in-frame clones alone and lacks a portion of them. The sample consists of 70,000 to 95,000 clones, 85% to 95% of them appearing once. Sequenced material: peripheral blood, taken in the third trimester of pregnancy. The receptors here all came from a female donor with multiple sclerosis, enrolled in a pregnancy study.

This clone was seen a single time. This chain links TRBV27 with TRBJ1-5; possibly TRBD1 for D (6 bases). V was clipped by 5 bases and J by 0 bases, with 8 bases between them. There are 14 residues in the CDR3. Germline V gene sequence: CDR1 MNHEY, CDR2 SMNVEV (reference sequence). The CDR3 sequence: CASSLQGSNQPQHF. The CDR3 DNA reads TGTGCCAGCAGTCTACAGGGTAGCAATCAGCCCCAGCATTTT.

This chain's CDR3 is CASSSTSVTGELFF. In DNA form, the CDR3 reads TGCGCCAGCAGTTCAACCTCAGTAACCGGGGAGCTGTTTTTT. The chain is built from TRBV5-1 and TRBJ2-2; D not resolved. The CDR3 is made up of 14 amino acids. The germline V gene has CDR1 SGHRS and CDR2 YFSETQ. V gave up 5 bases and J gave up 5 bases, with 13 bases separating them.

The rearrangement joins TRBV6-1 to TRBJ2-2, with D possibly matching TRBD2 (5 bases). The CDR3 covers 12 residues. V lost 1 base, J lost 8 bases, and 5 bases lay in between. CDR1 and CDR2 (germline): MNHNS, SASEGT. The CDR3 nucleotides read TGTGCCAGCAGTGAAGGCGGGGGGGAGCTGTTTTTT. Translating gives CASSEGGGELFF.

This chain links TRBV21-1 with TRBJ2-1; no check of the table's D call, TRBD2, against the DNA was made. TRBV21-1 is marked as a pseudogene. CDR3 length: 16 amino acids. The CDR3 is CASSHPSGSSYNEQFF. The CDR3 DNA follows: TGTGCCAGCAGCCACCCTAGCGGCAGCTCCTACAATGAGCAGTTCTTC.

The rearrangement uses TRBV4-1 and TRBJ2-5; 8 positions match TRBD2. This CDR3 has 16 amino acids. V shed 4 bases and J 5 bases; nucleotides not matched to a gene: 12. Germline V gives CDR1 MGHRA, CDR2 YSYEKL. The CDR3 coding sequence is TGCGCCAGCAGCCCAGCCGGCGGACTAGCCATGGAGACCCAGTACTTC. Translation gives CASSPAGGLAMETQYF.

This sequence joins TRBV7-2 and TRBJ2-3, with D unclear. Germline V gene data show CDR1 as SGHTA and CDR2 as FQGNSA. V gave up 3 bases and J gave up 0 bases, with 4 bases separating them. The CDR3 consists of 13 residues. The CDR3 coding sequence is TGTGCCAGCAGCTTCCAGAGCACAGATACGCAGTATTTT. The encoded protein is CASSFQSTDTQYF.

This chain uses TRBV7-2 with TRBJ2-5, with TRBD2 matching 7 bases. The CDR3 covers 15 residues. Germline CDR1 is SGHTA and CDR2 is FQGNSA. With 1 base clipped from V and 3 bases from J, the junction kept 5 bases outside the gene matches. CDR3 nucleotides: TGTGCCAGCAGCTTAGTGGGGGGGTCCGAAGAGACCCAGTACTTC. It encodes CASSLVGGSEETQYF.

The chain uses TRBV5-1 and TRBJ1-2, with TRBD1 matching 8 bases. Germline loops: CDR1 SGHRS, CDR2 YFSETQ. This CDR3 contains 13 residues. V gave up 7 bases and J gave up 6 bases; unmatched junction bases: 8. CDR3 in amino acids: CASRQGQSDGYTF. The CDR3 DNA follows: TGCGCCAGCCGACAGGGGCAGAGCGATGGCTACACCTTC.

This chain connects TRBV7-2 to TRBJ2-7, with TRBD2 identical over 8 bases. The CDR3 extends over 14 amino acids. The V gene's germline CDR1 is SGHTA and CDR2 FQGNSA. After removal of 6 bases from V and 3 bases from J, the junction contained 7 bases not matched to a gene. In nucleotides, the CDR3 is TGTGCCAGCAGGCTAGCGGGCGAACTCTACGAGCAGTACTTC. Protein: CASRLAGELYEQYF.